Each of the 25 T cell receptor beta chains below was sequenced from the same sample in a study of Ad26.COV2.S vaccination and SARS-CoV-2 variants. Described treatment: about 20 received Ad26.COV2.S at low or high dose, single or two shots; 5 received placebo; per-sample allocation not given. Samples analyzed were those drawn on day 63 after the first vaccine or placebo injection. Sequenced by immunoSEQ multiplex PCR; TCRdb stores in-frame clones only, minus some. The sample includes 400,000 to 500,000 clones, around nine tenths of them seen just once. The material was peripheral blood, obtained in a trial of Ad26.COV2.S vaccine versus placebo. Every receptor here comes from a person between 18 and 65 years old who received the Ad26.COV2.S COVID-19 vaccine or a placebo.

This clone was seen a single time. This chain connects TRBV5-1 to TRBJ2-3, with D perhaps matching TRBD2 (5 bases). This CDR3 has 15 residues. Germline V gene lookup returns CDR1 SGHRS and CDR2 YFSETQ. Between the trimmed V and J ends, which lost 2 bases and 2 bases, there was a span of 12 bases. The CDR3 DNA is TGCGCCAGCAGCTTTCGTAGCGTCTCCACAGATACGCAGTATTTT. It translates to CASSFRSVSTDTQYF.

CDR3 amino acids: CASSLVRGSYGYTF. CDR3 DNA sequence: TGTGCCAGCAGTTTGGTAAGGGGGAGCTATGGCTACACCTTC. The V call is TRBV28, the J call TRBJ1-2; weak D call: TRBD1 (6 bases). The germline CDR1 and CDR2 sequences are MDHEN and SYDVKM. There are 14 residues in the CDR3. Between the trimmed V and J ends, which lost 3 bases and 4 bases, there was a span of 12 bases.

J is TRBJ2-7 and V is TRBV30, with D perhaps TRBD2 (6 bases). CDR1 and CDR2 from the germline V gene are GTSNPN and SVGIG (reference sequence). V lost 3 bases to trimming and J lost 4 bases, with 10 bases between them. The CDR3 covers 12 residues. The CDR3 DNA is TGTGCCTGGAGCGGGGGTCTATACGAGCAGTACTTC. It yields the protein CAWSGGLYEQYF.

This clone was detected once. The genes are TRBV5-1 and TRBJ1-6; TRBD1 matches at 8 bases. The V segment lost 3 bases and the J segment 7 bases; nucleotides outside the gene matches: 6. The CDR3 is 15 residues long. Germline CDR1 reads SGHRS; CDR2 reads YFSETQ. The CDR3 loop is CASSSGQATNSPLHF. The CDR3 nucleotides read TGCGCCAGCAGCTCGGGACAGGCCACCAATTCACCCCTCCACTTT.

The chain has TRBV4-3 and TRBJ2-7, with 9 bases fitting TRBD1. Germline V gene sequence: CDR1 LGHNA, CDR2 YSLEER. The CDR3 has 14 residues. The junction had 4 bases not matched to a gene; V was cut back by 4 bases and J by 3 bases. The CDR3 is CASSLDRGSYEQYF. CDR3 nucleotides: TGCGCCAGCAGCCTCGACAGGGGGAGCTACGAGCAGTACTTC.

V is TRBV7-2 and J is TRBJ1-5, with D perhaps matching TRBD1 (5 bases). Germline V CDR1 and CDR2: SGHTA, FQGNSA. The CDR3 contains 14 residues. V lost 4 bases, J lost 8 bases, and 15 bases lay in between. This CDR3 reads CASSWGTQGEPQHF. In DNA form, the CDR3 reads TGTGCCAGCAGCTGGGGGACCCAAGGGGAGCCCCAGCATTTT.

The chain uses TRBV7-2 and TRBJ1-5, with D perhaps matching TRBD1 (6 bases). V was pared by 1 base and J by 2 bases, with 12 bases between. This CDR3 region has 16 residues. Germline lookup yields CDR1 SGHTA and CDR2 FQGNSA. CDR3 loop: CASSLVGPGGNQPQHF. The DNA of the CDR3 is TGTGCCAGCAGCTTAGTGGGGCCAGGGGGCAATCAGCCCCAGCATTTT.

In the case of this clone: Other DNA sequences in the sample encode the same CDR3. The chain is built from TRBV19 and TRBJ1-1; TRBD1 might be the D (5 bases). V lost 3 bases and J 1 base, leaving 6 bases between the germline ends. The germline V gene has CDR1 LNHDA and CDR2 SQIVND (reference sequence). The CDR3 has 13 residues. This CDR3 reads CASSITGNTEAFF. The CDR3 coding sequence is TGTGCCAGTAGTATTACAGGGAACACTGAAGCTTTCTTT.

This chain links TRBV10-3 with TRBJ2-5, with a possible D match to TRBD2 (5 bases). CDR1 is ENHRY, CDR2 SYGVKD, per germline. The CDR3 sequence is 15 residues long. V was clipped by 3 bases and J by 4 bases, with 15 bases between them. The CDR3 region is CAISETRGMGETQYF. The CDR3, as DNA: TGTGCCATCAGTGAAACCCGAGGGATGGGAGAGACCCAGTACTTC.

J is TRBJ1-6 and V is TRBV6-1, with 7 bases that match TRBD1. Germline CDR1 and CDR2: MNHNS and SASEGT. V lost 4 bases, J lost 8 bases, and 11 bases stayed unmatched. The CDR3 runs to 16 residues. CDR3 residues: CASSVLERDRHSPLHF. Written as DNA, the CDR3 is TGTGCCAGCAGTGTGTTAGAGAGGGACAGACATTCACCCCTCCACTTT.

The chain combines TRBV28 with TRBJ1-1; 8 bases align to TRBD1. The CDR3 is 15 amino acids. The junction had 6 bases not matched to a gene; V was cut back by 6 bases and J by 0 bases. Germline-derived CDR1 and CDR2 are MDHEN and SYDVKM. This chain's CDR3 is CASSSPGQVNTEAFF. In nucleotides, the CDR3 is TGTGCCAGCAGCTCCCCGGGACAGGTGAACACTGAAGCTTTCTTT.

This clone was counted once. Other DNA sequences in this sample translate to the same CDR3. The V and J genes are TRBV9 and TRBJ2-5; tentatively, D is TRBD2 (5 bases). The CDR3 has 13 amino acids. The germline CDR1 and CDR2 sequences are SGDLS and YYNGEE. V lost 0 bases to trimming and J lost 6 bases, with 9 bases between them. CDR3 nucleotides: TGTGCCAGCAGCGTAGATGGGGAGCAGACCCAGTACTTC. Translated: CASSVDGEQTQYF.

The chain employs TRBV5-4 and TRBJ1-2; D is unresolved. The germline V gene encodes CDR1 SGHNT and CDR2 YYREEE (reference sequence). The germline V and J ends were trimmed by 2 bases and 1 base, with 6 bases remaining between them. The CDR3 sequence is 13 residues long. CDR3 region: CASSFADNYGYTF. CDR3 nucleotide sequence: TGTGCCAGCAGCTTTGCAGATAACTATGGCTACACCTTC.

In the case of this clone: Other DNA sequences in the same sample also yield this CDR3. CDR3 nucleotide sequence: TGTGCCAGCAGCTCGACAGGTTACGAGCAGTACTTC. It is translated as CASSSTGYEQYF. This chain uses TRBV7-9 with TRBJ2-7, with a tentative D call TRBD1 (6 bases). The CDR3 spans 12 residues. Trimming pared 4 bases from V and 4 bases from J, leaving 8 bases between. In germline, CDR1 is SEHNR, CDR2 FQNEAQ (reference sequence).

The chain is built from TRBV3-1 (or the pseudogene TRBV3-2) and TRBJ1-5; D possibly corresponds to TRBD1 (5 bases). The V end lost 2 bases, the J end lost 15 bases, and 17 bases lay between the germline ends. CDR1 and CDR2 from the germline V gene are LGHDT and YNNKEL (reference sequence). The CDR3 runs 13 residues. The CDR3 coding sequence is TGTGCCAGCAGCCAACCCCCCGGAGGGGACGTGCATTTT. This encodes CASSQPPGGDVHF.

This clone turned up a few times. The chain recombines TRBV5-1 with TRBJ1-5, with D tentatively TRBD1 (6 bases). The length of the CDR3 is 13 residues. The germline V gene encodes CDR1 SGHRS and CDR2 YFSETQ. V was cut by 5 bases and J by 5 bases, with 11 bases left in between. The CDR3 nucleotides read TGCGCCAGCAGGAGGGGGGCGGATCAGCCCCAGCATTTT. It is translated as CASRRGADQPQHF.

The J gene is TRBJ2-2, the V gene TRBV4-1, with 8 bases that match TRBD1. Per the germline V gene, CDR1 is MGHRA and CDR2 is YSYEKL. CDR3 length: 14 residues. The V segment lost 4 bases and the J segment 8 bases; nucleotides outside the gene matches: 6. The CDR3 is CASSRRDRRGELFF. The CDR3 DNA sequence: TGCGCCAGCAGCCGACGGGACAGGCGGGGGGAGCTGTTTTTT.

The CDR3 DNA reads as TGTGCCAGCAGTTCAGCCGATTATGAGCAGTTCTTC. Translation: CASSSADYEQFF. The chain combines TRBV6-5 with TRBJ2-1, with D unclear. V lost 4 bases, J lost 8 bases, and 9 bases lay in between. The CDR3 runs to 12 residues. CDR1 is MNHEY and CDR2 is SVGAGI in the germline V gene.

The chain combines TRBV5-8 with TRBJ2-7; D might be TRBD1 or TRBD2, each matching 6 bases. V lost 5 bases and J lost 5, with 17 bases in between. Germline V gene lookup returns CDR1 SGHTS and CDR2 YDEGEE. CDR3 length equals 14 residues. Written as DNA, the CDR3 is TGTGCCAGCAGTCCTGTCTGGGGGGCCCACGAGCAGTACTTC. This codes for CASSPVWGAHEQYF.

The chain combines TRBV13 with TRBJ1-1; D not resolved. Per the germline V gene, CDR1 is PRHDT and CDR2 is FYEKMQ (reference sequence). The CDR3 has 12 amino acids. Trimming left V 5 bases short and J 5 bases short, with 9 bases between. The chain's CDR3 is CASSLRWTEAFF. CDR3 sequence (DNA): TGTGCCAGCAGCCTCCGGTGGACTGAAGCTTTCTTT.

This clone was picked up a small number of times. This chain uses TRBV6-2 or TRBV6-3 with TRBJ1-1; a weak D match, TRBD1 (6 bases). The CDR3 runs to 16 residues. Germline CDR1 reads MNHEY; CDR2 reads SVGEGT. V lost 7 bases to trimming and J lost 4 bases, with 22 bases between them. CDR3 amino acids: CASNPPTWTAITEAFF. The DNA for the CDR3 is TGTGCCAGCAACCCACCCACCTGGACAGCTATCACTGAAGCTTTCTTT.

The V call is TRBV12-3 or TRBV12-4, the J call TRBJ2-1; D may be TRBD1 (5 bases). The CDR3 spans 13 residues. V lost 1 base to trimming and J lost 4 bases, with 5 bases between them. In nucleotides, the CDR3 is TGTGCCAGCAGTTTAGACAGGTACAATGAGCAGTTCTTC. This sequence encodes CASSLDRYNEQFF.

This clone was observed a single time. J is TRBJ2-5 and V is TRBV18, with D tentatively TRBD2 (5 bases). Germline values: CDR1 KGHSH, CDR2 LQKENI. This CDR3 contains 13 residues. V shed 1 base and J shed 5 bases, with 8 bases lying between them. CDR3 in DNA: TGTGCCAGCTCACCACGCGGGTCCGAGACCCAGTACTTC. This gives the protein CASSPRGSETQYF.

This rearrangement joins TRBV6-5 to TRBJ2-1; D is possibly TRBD1 (5 bases). The length of the CDR3 is 13 residues. The ends were cut back, 7 bases at V and 3 bases at J, with 10 bases in the middle. CDR1 is MNHEY, CDR2 SVGAGI, per germline. In nucleotides, the CDR3 is TGTGCCAGCATGGCAGGGATCTACAATGAGCAGTTCTTC. As protein: CASMAGIYNEQFF.

The chain combines TRBV7-3 with TRBJ2-3; possible D gene TRBD2, 7 bases. Germline loops: CDR1 SGHTA, CDR2 FQGTGA. The CDR3 has 16 amino acids. Trimming took 5 bases from V and 0 from J, leaving 15 bases between them. CDR3 region: CASSRQAGDSTDTQYF. The CDR3 nucleotides read TGTGCCAGCAGCCGACAGGCGGGGGACAGCACAGATACGCAGTATTTT.